The next 29 T cell receptor beta chains were all read from a single sample in a study of cytomegalovirus exposure and HLA in healthy donors. Primers for the PCR totalled 60 Vbeta and 13 Jbeta. Data came from immunoSEQ multiplex PCR; TCRdb stores just in-frame clones and leaves some out. The data contain approximately 93,000 clones, 75% to 85% of them singletons. The sequenced sample was PBMCs. The source is a woman aged 35 to 49 in good health and CMV-seronegative.

The V call is TRBV30, the J call TRBJ1-4; 9 bases are shared with TRBD1. Trimming removed 5 bases from V and 3 bases from J; junction bases left unmatched: 7. The CDR3 runs to 15 residues. The germline V gene encodes CDR1 GTSNPN and CDR2 SVGIG (reference sequence). CDR3 loop: CAWGTGSKANEKLFF. The CDR3 nucleotides read TGTGCCTGGGGGACAGGGTCTAAGGCTAATGAAAAACTGTTTTTT. The full variable domain, its missing parts supplied by reference TRBV30 and TRBJ1-4, is SQTIHQWPATLVQPVGSPLSLECTVEGTSNPNLYWYRQAAGRGLQLLFYSVGIGQISSEVPQNLSASRPQDRQFILSSKKLLLSDSGFYLCAWGTGSKANEKLFFGSGTQLSVL.

This chain uses TRBV11-2 with TRBJ2-3; D possibly corresponds to TRBD2 (5 bases). Trimming removed 3 bases at V and 4 bases at J, with 8 bases between. This CDR3 has 13 amino acids. Germline-derived CDR1 and CDR2 are SGHAT and FQNNGV. CDR3 amino acids: CASSLEAPDTQYF. The DNA for the CDR3 is TGTGCCAGCAGCTTGGAGGCGCCAGATACGCAGTATTTT.

This clone was seen more than once but under ten times. The chain is built from TRBV29-1 and TRBJ2-7; D is possibly TRBD2 (6 bases). The V and J ends lost 4 bases and 6 bases respectively, with 10 bases between them. The CDR3 totals 11 residues. The germline V gene has CDR1 SQVTM and CDR2 ANQGSEA. The CDR3: CSVARGGEQYF. CDR3 sequence (DNA): TGCAGCGTTGCTCGGGGAGGCGAGCAGTACTTC.

This clone was counted a few times. The rearrangement uses TRBV5-4 and TRBJ2-3, with 9 positions matching TRBD1. The CDR3 loop spans 17 amino acids. V was clipped by 4 bases and J by 6 bases; unmatched bases: 15. Germline V gene data show CDR1 as SGHNT and CDR2 as YYREEE (reference sequence). The CDR3 sequence is CASSKSDRGLFEDTQYF. The CDR3, as DNA: TGTGCCAGCAGCAAATCCGACAGGGGGTTATTTGAGGATACGCAGTATTTT.

Only a few counts were recorded for this clone. The chain has TRBV5-1 and TRBJ1-1; D remains unclear. This CDR3 has 15 residues. Germline CDR1 and CDR2: SGHRS and YFSETQ. V shed 0 bases and J shed 0 bases, with 9 bases lying between them. The CDR3 region is CASSLAGYMNTEAFF. CDR3 DNA sequence: TGCGCCAGCAGCTTGGCAGGCTACATGAACACTGAAGCTTTCTTT. Complete variable domain (other parts from reference TRBV5-1 and TRBJ1-1): KAGVTQTPRYLIKTRGQQVTLSCSPISGHRSVSWYQQTPGQGLQFLFEYFSETQRNKGNFPGRFSGRQFSNSRSEMNVSTLELGDSALYLCASSLAGYMNTEAFFGQGTRLTVV.

The chain employs TRBV19 and TRBJ1-4; D not certain. V was shortened by 5 bases and J by 5 bases, with 15 bases between the two germline ends. The length of the CDR3 is 15 residues. Germline V gene data show CDR1 as LNHDA and CDR2 as SQIVND (reference sequence). For the CDR3, the DNA is TGTGCCAGTAGTTTTACCAATAGCCGAAATGAAAAACTGTTTTTT. It specifies CASSFTNSRNEKLFF.

The sample holds a few counts of this clone. V and J are TRBV4-1 and TRBJ1-5; 8 bases match TRBD1. The junction had 12 bases not matched to a gene; V was cut back by 1 base and J by 7 bases. Germline V gene lookup returns CDR1 MGHRA and CDR2 YSYEKL. The CDR3 runs 17 residues. The DNA for the CDR3 is TGCGCCAGCAGCCAAGTCATCAGGGGGCCTTTAGGCCAGCCCCAGCATTTT. Encoded protein: CASSQVIRGPLGQPQHF.

The CDR3 loop reads CASSWTRQETQYF. The CDR3 DNA sequence: TGCGCCAGCAGTTGGACACGGCAAGAGACCCAGTACTTC. This chain connects TRBV4-1 to TRBJ2-5; tentatively, D is TRBD1 (5 bases). The CDR3 has 13 amino acids. The V and J ends lost 6 bases and 2 bases respectively, with 10 bases between them. Germline CDR1 is MGHRA and CDR2 is YSYEKL.

The rearrangement joins TRBV5-6 to TRBJ1-6; D ambiguous. Trimming left V 0 bases short and J 9 bases short, with 13 bases between. This CDR3 comprises 15 residues. CDR1 and CDR2 (germline): SGHDT, YYEEEE. The CDR3 coding sequence is TGTGCCAGCAGCTTGGCGTCGATGACTGGTTCACCCCTCCACTTT. This encodes CASSLASMTGSPLHF.

The chain is built from TRBV18 and TRBJ2-3; TRBD2 is a possible D gene (5 bases). The germline V and J ends were trimmed by 3 bases and 2 bases, with 12 bases remaining between them. Germline values: CDR1 KGHSH, CDR2 LQKENI. This CDR3 contains 15 residues. The CDR3 nucleotides read TGTGCCAGCTCACCGTCTAGCCTAGACACAGATACGCAGTATTTT. It translates to CASSPSSLDTDTQYF.

The CDR3 sequence: CAWTGTSGTDTQYF. As DNA, the CDR3 is TGTGCCTGGACGGGGACTAGCGGCACAGATACGCAGTATTTT. This chain connects TRBV30 to TRBJ2-3, with TRBD2 matching 10 bases. Unmatched junction bases numbered 2, after V lost 4 bases and J lost 1 base. Looked up from germline, CDR1 is GTSNPN and CDR2 is SVGIG (reference sequence). The CDR3 has 14 residues.

The CDR3 spells CAWPGYQETQYF. The CDR3 region has the DNA TGTGCCTGGCCGGGATACCAAGAGACCCAGTACTTC. The J gene is TRBJ2-5, the V gene TRBV30; maybe TRBD2 (5 bases). CDR1 is GTSNPN, CDR2 SVGIG, per germline (reference sequence). CDR3 length equals 12 residues. The germline V and J ends were trimmed by 5 bases and 0 bases, with 7 bases remaining between them.

The chain combines TRBV2 with TRBJ2-7, with D possibly matching TRBD2 (6 bases). V lost 6 bases and J 3 bases, leaving 18 bases between the germline ends. Germline values: CDR1 SNHLY, CDR2 FYNNEI. The CDR3 totals 15 residues. CDR3 amino acids: CASSQRVAAYYEQYF. The CDR3, as DNA: TGTGCCAGCAGCCAAAGGGTAGCGGCGTACTACGAGCAGTACTTC.

CDR3: CASSVASGGSPNYGYTF. Here the CDR3 DNA reads TGTGCCAGCAGCGTAGCTTCAGGGGGTAGCCCCAACTATGGCTACACCTTC. This chain joins TRBV9 and TRBJ1-2, with 7 bases lining up with TRBD1. V was clipped by 0 bases and J by 2 bases; unmatched bases: 10. This CDR3 is built from 17 residues. Germline values: CDR1 SGDLS, CDR2 YYNGEE.

This clone has just one count. The chain employs TRBV27 and TRBJ1-4; 7 bases are shared with TRBD1. The germline V gene encodes CDR1 MNHEY and CDR2 SMNVEV (reference sequence). V lost 5 bases to trimming and J lost 5 bases; unmatched junction nucleotides: 8. The CDR3 totals 15 residues. CDR3 residues: CASSPRQGWNEKLFF. As DNA, the CDR3 is TGTGCCAGCAGTCCCCGACAGGGATGGAATGAAAAACTGTTTTTT.

The chain has TRBV19 and TRBJ2-3, with 10 bases aligning to TRBD1. This CDR3 is 16 amino acids long. The junction had 6 bases not matched to a gene; V was cut back by 6 bases and J by 0 bases. CDR1 is LNHDA and CDR2 is SQIVND in the germline V gene (reference sequence). The CDR3 protein is CASSTGTGASTDTQYF. CDR3 DNA: TGTGCCAGTAGCACAGGGACAGGGGCAAGCACAGATACGCAGTATTTT.

V is TRBV6-4 and J is TRBJ2-5, with D maybe TRBD2 (7 bases). The germline V gene has CDR1 MRHNA and CDR2 SNTAGT. Trimming removed 11 bases at V and 5 bases at J, with 15 bases between. The CDR3 spans 12 residues. The CDR3 DNA follows: TGTGCCCCCACGGGGGGCCGGGAGACCCAGTACTTC. It is translated as CAPTGGRETQYF.

The rearrangement links TRBV5-5 to TRBJ1-1; D perhaps matches TRBD1 (5 bases). V was cut by 5 bases and J by 0 bases, with 14 bases left in between. From germline, CDR1 is SGHKS and CDR2 YYEKEE (reference sequence). This CDR3 is 15 amino acids long. CDR3 residues: CASSPGGGLNTEAFF. CDR3 nucleotide sequence: TGTGCCAGCAGTCCGGGGGGGGGTTTGAACACTGAAGCTTTCTTT.

This clone was counted only a few times. DNA of the CDR3: TGTGCCAGCAGCCCGGGACTGGGCAAATACGAGCAGTACTTC. As protein: CASSPGLGKYEQYF. The chain links TRBV6-5 to TRBJ2-7, with D perhaps TRBD2 (6 bases). The CDR3 consists of 14 residues. Germline-derived CDR1 and CDR2 are MNHEY and SVGAGI. Deletions cut 6 bases from V and 4 bases from J, with 16 bases between.

In its sample, this clone was seen once. This CDR3 is CASREQLKHEQYF. CDR3 coding DNA: TGTGCCAGCAGAGAACAGTTAAAACACGAGCAGTACTTC. V gene TRBV27 combines with J gene TRBJ2-7; D unclear. Trimming left V 6 bases short and J 5 bases short, with 14 bases between. The CDR3 has 13 residues. Germline V CDR1 and CDR2: MNHEY, SMNVEV (reference sequence).

The rearrangement uses TRBV19 and TRBJ2-7; a possible D gene is TRBD1 (6 bases). This CDR3 is built from 13 residues. V was trimmed by 6 bases and J by 2 bases, leaving 11 bases between them. Per the germline V gene, CDR1 is LNHDA and CDR2 is SQIVND (reference sequence). CDR3 region: CASRRTDTYEQYF. CDR3 in DNA: TGTGCCAGTAGGAGGACAGATACCTACGAGCAGTACTTC.

DNA for the CDR3: TGTGCCAGCAGTGAAAGCGGCTCCTACGAGCAGTACTTC. Amino acid sequence: CASSESGSYEQYF. The chain couples TRBV2 to TRBJ2-7, with a tentative D call TRBD2 (5 bases). The CDR3 covers 13 residues. Looked up from germline, CDR1 is SNHLY and CDR2 is FYNNEI. V was shortened by 2 bases and J by 0 bases, with 5 bases between the two germline ends.

There are a few counts of this clone. This sequence joins TRBV6-1 and TRBJ1-2; 7 positions match TRBD1. The J segment lost 8 bases and the V segment lost 4 bases, leaving 4 bases of the junction unmatched. The CDR3 length is 12 residues. From germline, CDR1 is MNHNS and CDR2 SASEGT. The CDR3 DNA sequence: TGTGCCAGCAGTGTTACAGGGGAAGGCTACACCTTC. Its protein is CASSVTGEGYTF.

For the CDR3, the DNA is TGTGCCAGCAGTTTGAATGGACAGGGTCCCCAGCCCCAGCATTTT. Translated, it gives CASSLNGQGPQPQHF. V usage is TRBV28 and J usage is TRBJ1-5; 8 positions match TRBD1. The CDR3 consists of 15 residues. Germline CDR1 reads MDHEN; CDR2 reads SYDVKM. After removal of 3 bases from V and 7 bases from J, the junction contained 8 bases not matched to a gene.

There are a few counts of this clone. The chain links TRBV2 to TRBJ1-4; a weak D match, TRBD1 (5 bases). V was pared by 8 bases and J by 4 bases, with 14 bases between. There are 14 residues in the CDR3. CDR1 is SNHLY, CDR2 FYNNEI, per germline. CDR3 sequence reads: CASRTTAFNEKLFF. The DNA for the CDR3 is TGTGCCAGCCGGACGACAGCGTTTAATGAAAAACTGTTTTTT.

This chain joins TRBV7-9 and TRBJ2-7, with a possible D match to TRBD1 (6 bases). Trimming removed 8 bases at V and 0 bases at J, with 8 bases between. The CDR3 consists of 12 residues. Germline CDR1 is SEHNR and CDR2 is FQNEAQ (reference sequence). CDR3 loop: CASGDISYEQYF. The CDR3, as DNA: TGTGCCAGCGGGGACATCTCCTACGAGCAGTACTTC.

The J gene is TRBJ1-6, the V gene TRBV10-3; D is unresolved. This CDR3 contains 12 residues. Germline V gene lookup returns CDR1 ENHRY and CDR2 SYGVKD. V lost 2 bases and J lost 16, with 12 bases in between. CDR3 in amino acids: CAISEGGLRLHF. DNA of the CDR3: TGTGCCATCAGTGAGGGAGGGTTGAGGCTCCACTTT.

The rearrangement links TRBV4-3 to TRBJ1-1; maybe TRBD1 (5 bases). The germline gives CDR1 LGHNA, CDR2 YSLEER. The CDR3 consists of 15 residues. Trimming left V 1 base short and J 0 bases short, with 9 bases between. The CDR3 coding sequence is TGCGCCAGCAGCCAAGTTGCAGGGTTGAACACTGAAGCTTTCTTT. Amino acid sequence: CASSQVAGLNTEAFF.

The chain has TRBV5-6 and TRBJ1-4; D might be TRBD1 (5 bases). Per the germline V gene, CDR1 is SGHDT and CDR2 is YYEEEE. Trimming took off 5 bases at V and 4 bases at J, with 12 bases between the two ends. This CDR3 contains 14 residues. CDR3 protein: CASSRGTGNEKLFF. CDR3 bases: TGTGCCAGCAGTCGCGGGACTGGTAATGAAAAACTGTTTTTT. Looking up the rest from reference TRBV5-6 and TRBJ1-4 gives the full variable domain: DAGVTQSPTHLIKTRGQQVTLRCSPKSGHDTVSWYQQALGQGPQFIFQYYEEEERQRGNFPDRFSGHQFPNYSSELNVNALLLGDSALYLCASSRGTGNEKLFFGSGTQLSVL.